Following are 3 T cell receptor beta chains from one sample sequenced in a study of human T cells and chemical hapten exposure. Time point given: pre-sensitization, week 0. Described treatment: therapeutic diphenylcyclopropenone sensitization with weekly scalp DPC. TCRdb independently ran MiXCR on the RACE reads; one entry per CDR3 protein. Of roughly 380,000 distinct CDR3 sequences listed, 5% to 6.5% were seen once; the top ten hold around 2.6%. Sequences were derived from whole blood, sampled in connection with sensitization to the hapten diphenylcyclopropenone (DPC). These receptors all come from a woman aged 45 to 65 with alopecia areata. Some clones in this sample may be carry-over from other donors' samples.

This clonotype was counted a few times. V gene TRBV2 combines with J gene TRBJ1-3; TRBD1 aligns across 9 bases. The junction had 5 bases not matched to a gene; V was cut back by 5 bases and J by 0 bases. Germline CDR1 is SNHLY and CDR2 is FYNNEI. The CDR3 is made up of 16 amino acids. The CDR3 loop reads CASSSGTGSSGNTIYF. CDR3 in DNA: TGTGCCAGCAGTTCCGGGACAGGGTCCTCTGGAAACACCATATATTTT. The complete variable domain, with remaining parts taken from reference TRBV2 and TRBJ1-3, reads EPEVTQTPSHQVTQMGQEVILRCVPISNHLYFYWYRQILGQKVEFLVSFYNNEISEKSEIFDDQFSVERPDGSNFTLKIRSTKLEDSAMYFCASSSGTGSSGNTIYFGEGSWLTVV.

In this sample, this clonotype turned up many times. The gene calls are TRBV11-2 and TRBJ2-1; tentatively, D is TRBD2 (6 bases). The CDR3 totals 15 residues. Germline CDR1 SGHAT, CDR2 FQNNGV. Trimming left V 1 base short and J 8 bases short, with 15 bases between. The CDR3 DNA is TGTGCCAGCAGCTTAGCCCCGGGAGCTGGATATGAGCAGTTCTTC. Its protein is CASSLAPGAGYEQFF.

This clonotype was counted at least ten times. CDR3 nucleotide sequence: TGTGCCAGCAGTCCCCCCTGGGGGGCCTCTGGGGCCAACGTCCTGACTTTC. Its translation: CASSPPWGASGANVLTF. This sequence joins TRBV27 and TRBJ2-6; D is perhaps TRBD1 or TRBD2 (6 bases each). In germline, CDR1 is MNHEY, CDR2 SMNVEV (reference sequence). The V gene lost 5 bases and the J gene lost 0 bases, with 14 bases spanning the gap. The CDR3 is 17 residues long.